The next 3 T cell receptor beta chains were all read from a single sample in a study of CD8+CD57+ T cells in acquired aplastic anemia. CDR3 and TCR beta VDJ profiling relied on genomic DNA as the template. TCRdb used MiXCR to reprocess the reads, holding one entry per CDR3 protein. This table holds under 250,000 distinct CDR3 sequences, over 55% found once. Patients chosen for sequencing had shown CD8+CD57+ cell expansion by flow cytometry. Input material: sorted CD4+, CD8+, or CD8+CD57+ T cells (not recorded which) from PBMCs. All receptors come from a human donor with aplastic anemia.

To note about this clonotype: A read error is possible here, since a much larger clone lies one base away. V and J are TRBV9 and TRBJ2-1; D may be TRBD2 (6 bases). The germline gives CDR1 SGDLS, CDR2 YYNGEE. This CDR3 is built from 15 residues. The CDR3, as DNA: TGTGCCAGCAGCCCCGCGGGACCGTCCTGCAATGAGCAGTTCTTC. It yields the protein CASSPAGPSCNEQFF.

The sample holds a few counts of this clonotype. The genes are TRBV7-9 and TRBJ2-7, with TRBD2 matching 8 bases. The germline V gene has CDR1 SEHNR and CDR2 FQNEAQ (reference sequence). Unmatched junction bases numbered 19, after V lost 3 bases and J lost 9 bases. The CDR3 contains 17 residues. The CDR3 region has the DNA TGTGCCAGCAGCTTGCCCCCCCACCTAGCGGGTACAGGCGGGCAGTACTTC. It specifies CASSLPPHLAGTGGQYF.

The rearrangement joins TRBV19 to TRBJ1-1; D is unresolved. Germline V gene lookup returns CDR1 LNHDA and CDR2 SQIVND (reference sequence). This CDR3 comprises 13 residues. V was pared by 3 bases and J by 0 bases, with 5 bases between. CDR3 coding DNA: TGTGCCAGTAGTATCCTGATGAACACTGAAGCTTTCTTT. This codes for CASSILMNTEAFF.